This T cell receptor beta chain originates from a study of Graves' ophthalmopathy and Graves' hyperthyroidism. Turning to the study itself: The collection of peripheral blood took place at initial diagnosis, before any treatment.

The germline CDR1 and CDR2 sequences are MNHEY and SVGAGI. The germline V and J ends were trimmed by 6 bases and 4 bases, with 18 bases remaining between them. This CDR3 spans 15 amino acids. Amplified TCR beta CDR3 regions were obtained using RNA transcripts as template. An initial RT-PCR round employing HTBI primers preceded a second-round multiplex PCR. TCRdb re-called the multiplex PCR reads with MiXCR, one entry per CDR3 protein. Of 200,000 to 250,000 distinct CDR3 sequences listed, roughly 21% were seen once; the top ten hold approximately 39%. Study observations and caveats: Blood was where most expanded thyroid clonotypes above 0.001 frequency also turned up.

The evidence that diagnosis relied on was clinical symptoms, serum thyroxine, TRAb, thyroid ultrasound and orbital computed tomography. This clonotype has a count of ten or more. Its specificity is not known. This may come from a read error, since a much larger clone is one base off. The J gene is TRBJ1-1, the V gene TRBV6-5, with D uncertain. Sequenced material: peripheral blood. This sequence originates from a woman in her 50s with Graves' ophthalmopathy. CDR3 loop: CASRATGLKGTEAFF. In DNA, the CDR3 is TGTGCCAGCAGAGCGACCGGGCTGAAAGGCACTGAAGCTTTCTTT.